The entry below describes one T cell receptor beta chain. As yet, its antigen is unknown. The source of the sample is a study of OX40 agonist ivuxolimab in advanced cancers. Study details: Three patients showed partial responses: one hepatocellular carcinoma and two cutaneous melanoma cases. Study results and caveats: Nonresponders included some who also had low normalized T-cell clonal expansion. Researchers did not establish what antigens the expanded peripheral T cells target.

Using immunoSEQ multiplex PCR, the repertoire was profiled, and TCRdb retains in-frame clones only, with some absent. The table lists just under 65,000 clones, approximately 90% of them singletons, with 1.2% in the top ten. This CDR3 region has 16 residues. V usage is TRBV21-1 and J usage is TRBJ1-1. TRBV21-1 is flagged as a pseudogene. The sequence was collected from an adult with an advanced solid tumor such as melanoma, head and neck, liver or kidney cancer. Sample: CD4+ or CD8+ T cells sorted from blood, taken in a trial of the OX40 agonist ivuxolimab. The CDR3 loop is CASSKVVEGLNTEAFF. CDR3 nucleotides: TGTGCCAGCAGCAAAGTGGTGGAGGGATTAAACACTGAAGCTTTCTTT.